This T cell receptor beta chain stems from a study of human T cells and chemical hapten exposure. Across the whole study: Sensitization was performed using 2% DPC on a 2 cm by 2 cm upper inner arm skin site.

The library put unique molecular identifiers onto individual cDNA molecules. From the RACE reads, TCRdb called clonotypes with MiXCR, one entry per CDR3 protein. This repertoire shows 120,000 or so distinct CDR3 sequences, approximately 12% found once; its top ten account for 2.5% to 3.5%. The time point denotes: pre-sensitization, week 0. Treatment reported: therapeutic diphenylcyclopropenone sensitization with weekly scalp DPC. Patients had alopecia, were aged 18 to 70, and were not pregnant. The CDR3 is made up of 13 amino acids. Germline CDR1 reads DFQATT; CDR2 reads SNEGSKA (reference sequence). Trimming cost V 3 bases and J 7 bases, with 13 bases left between them.

This TCR derives from a woman aged 18-29 years with alopecia areata. Some clones in this sample may be carry-over from other donors' samples. Specimen: whole blood, collected in connection with sensitization to the hapten diphenylcyclopropenone (DPC). This sequence joins TRBV20-1 and TRBJ1-5, with D possibly matching TRBD1 (5 bases). CDR3: CSASRGTRQPQHF. Written as DNA, the CDR3 is TGCAGTGCTAGTAGGGGAACGAGGCAGCCCCAGCATTTT.